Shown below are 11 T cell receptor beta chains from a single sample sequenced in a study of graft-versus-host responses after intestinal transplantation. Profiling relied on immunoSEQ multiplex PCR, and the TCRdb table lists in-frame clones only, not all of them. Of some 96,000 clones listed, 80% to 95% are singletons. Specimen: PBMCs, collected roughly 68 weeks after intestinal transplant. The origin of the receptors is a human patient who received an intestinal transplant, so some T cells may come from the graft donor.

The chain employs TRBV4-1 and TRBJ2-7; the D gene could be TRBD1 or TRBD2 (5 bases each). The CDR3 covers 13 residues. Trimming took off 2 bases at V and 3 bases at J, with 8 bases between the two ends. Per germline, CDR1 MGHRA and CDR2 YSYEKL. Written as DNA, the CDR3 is TGCGCCAGCAGCCAAATGGGGGACTACGAGCAGTACTTC. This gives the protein CASSQMGDYEQYF.

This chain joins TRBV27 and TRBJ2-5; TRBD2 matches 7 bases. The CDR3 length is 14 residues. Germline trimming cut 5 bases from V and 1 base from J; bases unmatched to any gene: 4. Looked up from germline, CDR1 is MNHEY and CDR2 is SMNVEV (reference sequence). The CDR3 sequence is CASSPGLTQETQYF. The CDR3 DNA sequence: TGTGCCAGCAGTCCGGGACTAACCCAAGAGACCCAGTACTTC.

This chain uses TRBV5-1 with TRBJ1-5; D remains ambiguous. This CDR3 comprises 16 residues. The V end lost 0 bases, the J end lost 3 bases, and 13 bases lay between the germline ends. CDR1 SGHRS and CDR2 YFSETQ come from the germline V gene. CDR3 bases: TGCGCCAGCAGCTTGGGTGGAGGGCCCAACAATCAGCCCCAGCATTTT. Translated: CASSLGGGPNNQPQHF.

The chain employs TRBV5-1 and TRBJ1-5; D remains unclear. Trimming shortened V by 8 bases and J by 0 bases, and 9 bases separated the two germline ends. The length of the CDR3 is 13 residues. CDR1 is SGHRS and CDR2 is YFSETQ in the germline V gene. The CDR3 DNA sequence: TGCGCCAGTCGGGTGGATAGCAATCAGCCCCAGCATTTT. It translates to CASRVDSNQPQHF.

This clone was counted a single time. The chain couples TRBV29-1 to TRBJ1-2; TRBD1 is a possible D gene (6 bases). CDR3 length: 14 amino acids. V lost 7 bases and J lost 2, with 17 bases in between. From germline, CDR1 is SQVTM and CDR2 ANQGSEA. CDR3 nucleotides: TGCAGCGCCGGGGGCGAGCGAGCCAACTATGGCTACACCTTC. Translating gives CSAGGERANYGYTF.

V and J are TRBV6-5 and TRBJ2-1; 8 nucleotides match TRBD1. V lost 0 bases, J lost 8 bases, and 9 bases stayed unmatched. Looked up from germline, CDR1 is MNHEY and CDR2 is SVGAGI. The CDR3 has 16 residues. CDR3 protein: CASSYSGTGIRDEQFF. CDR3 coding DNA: TGTGCCAGCAGTTACTCCGGGACAGGAATTCGGGATGAGCAGTTCTTC.

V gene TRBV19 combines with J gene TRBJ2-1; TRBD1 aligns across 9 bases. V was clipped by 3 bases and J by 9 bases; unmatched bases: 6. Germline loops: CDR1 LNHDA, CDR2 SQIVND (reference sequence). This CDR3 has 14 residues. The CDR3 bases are TGTGCCAGTAGTATCCAGGGGACAGGGATTGAGCAGTTCTTC. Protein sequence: CASSIQGTGIEQFF.

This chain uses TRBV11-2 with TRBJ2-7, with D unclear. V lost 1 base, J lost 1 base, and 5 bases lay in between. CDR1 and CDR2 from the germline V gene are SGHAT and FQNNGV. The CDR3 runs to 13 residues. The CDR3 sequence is CASSLGPSYEQYF. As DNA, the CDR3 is TGTGCCAGCAGCTTAGGGCCGTCCTACGAGCAGTACTTC.

The CDR3 sequence: CASSLIEQGRGSPLHF. CDR3 in DNA: TGCGCCAGCAGCCTGATAGAACAGGGGAGAGGGTCACCCCTCCACTTT. The chain links TRBV4-1 to TRBJ1-6; the match to TRBD1 covers 7 bases. The CDR3 loop spans 16 amino acids. Trimming at V came to 4 bases and at J to 10 bases, leaving 13 bases not matched to a gene. Per the germline V gene, CDR1 is MGHRA and CDR2 is YSYEKL.

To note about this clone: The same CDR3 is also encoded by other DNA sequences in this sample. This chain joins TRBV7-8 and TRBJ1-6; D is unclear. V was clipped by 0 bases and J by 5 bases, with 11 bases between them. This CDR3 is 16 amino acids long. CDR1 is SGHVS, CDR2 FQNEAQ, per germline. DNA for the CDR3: TGTGCCAGCAGCTTAGCGAGGAGGCTTCATAATTCACCCCTCCACTTT. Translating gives CASSLARRLHNSPLHF.

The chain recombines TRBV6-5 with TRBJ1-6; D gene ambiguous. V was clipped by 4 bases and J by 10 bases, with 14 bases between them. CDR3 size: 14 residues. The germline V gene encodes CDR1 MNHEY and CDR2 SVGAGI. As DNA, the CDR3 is TGTGCCAGCAGTTGGCAGGACCTGGGATCACCCCTCCACTTT. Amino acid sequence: CASSWQDLGSPLHF.